This T cell receptor (beta chain) is drawn from a study of T cells after yellow fever vaccination. This clonotype turned up a few times. Its cognate antigen is unknown. The germline V gene encodes CDR1 SGHTA and CDR2 FQGNSA. The CDR3 runs to 14 residues. Trimming took 8 bases from V and 6 from J, leaving 16 bases between them. Study results and caveats: The bulk population could contribute abundant contaminating clonotypes to FACS-sorted repertoires. Once the booster was given, most primary-vaccination clones reappeared, at just over 95% for CD4 and roughly 85% for CD8.

One entry per CDR3 protein, called by TCRdb with MiXCR from the 5' RACE reads. The table includes about 220,000 distinct CDR3 sequences, approximately 3.3% detected once. The gene calls are TRBV7-2 and TRBJ1-4; no clear D. Source: CD4+ T cells sorted from PBMCs, taken 10 days after the yellow fever booster vaccination. This TCR was recovered from a man aged 18 to 29 who received the YFV17D yellow fever vaccine. The CDR3 loop reads CASAPRPGDEKLFF. DNA for the CDR3: TGTGCCAGCGCGCCGCGACCTGGGGATGAAAAACTGTTTTTT.